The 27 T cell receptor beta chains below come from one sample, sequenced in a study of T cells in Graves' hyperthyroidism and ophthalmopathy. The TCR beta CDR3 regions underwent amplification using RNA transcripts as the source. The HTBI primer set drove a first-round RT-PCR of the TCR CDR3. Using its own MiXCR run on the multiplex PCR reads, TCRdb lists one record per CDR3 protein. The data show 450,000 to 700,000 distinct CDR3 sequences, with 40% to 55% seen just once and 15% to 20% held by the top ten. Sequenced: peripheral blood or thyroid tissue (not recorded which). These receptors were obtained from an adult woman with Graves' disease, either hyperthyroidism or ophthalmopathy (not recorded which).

The CDR3 loop reads CASSRAGVVNEQYF. The CDR3 DNA is TGCGCCAGCAGTCGAGCGGGAGTTGTTAACGAGCAGTACTTC. V is TRBV10-1 and J is TRBJ2-7; 8 bases are shared with TRBD2. Germline-derived CDR1 and CDR2 are WNHNN and SYGVQD (reference sequence). V lost 5 bases, J lost 5 bases, and 8 bases stayed unmatched. This CDR3 contains 14 residues.

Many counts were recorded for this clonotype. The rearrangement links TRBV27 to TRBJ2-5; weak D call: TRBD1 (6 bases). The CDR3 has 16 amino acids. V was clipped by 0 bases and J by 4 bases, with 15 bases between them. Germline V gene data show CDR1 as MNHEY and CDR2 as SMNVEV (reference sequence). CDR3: CASSLSVGQGRETQYF. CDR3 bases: TGTGCCAGCAGTTTATCTGTGGGGCAGGGGCGAGAGACCCAGTACTTC.

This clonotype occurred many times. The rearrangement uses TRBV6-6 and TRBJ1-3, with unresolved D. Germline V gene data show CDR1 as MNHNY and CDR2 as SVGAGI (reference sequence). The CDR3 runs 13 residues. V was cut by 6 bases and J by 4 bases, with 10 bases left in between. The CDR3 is CASSTNGGNTIYF. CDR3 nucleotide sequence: TGTGCCAGCAGCACGAATGGGGGAAACACCATATATTTT.

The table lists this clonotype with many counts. The CDR3 DNA reads as TGTGCCAGCAGTTTCACACGGGGGCGCCGGGAGACCCAGTACTTC. Its protein product is CASSFTRGRRETQYF. This chain connects TRBV12-3 or TRBV12-4 to TRBJ2-5; the D call may be TRBD1 or TRBD2 (6 bases each). This CDR3 contains 15 residues. Trimming took off 3 bases at V and 5 bases at J, with 16 bases between the two ends.

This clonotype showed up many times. The CDR3 loop is CASSEAPQGIKSPLHF. In nucleotides, the CDR3 is TGTGCCAGCAGTGAAGCGCCCCAGGGGATTAAGTCACCCCTCCACTTT. The V and J genes are TRBV6-1 and TRBJ1-6; possible D gene TRBD1, 6 bases. The CDR3 is 16 amino acids. Germline values: CDR1 MNHNS, CDR2 SASEGT. V dropped 0 bases and J dropped 10 bases, with 16 bases sitting between them.

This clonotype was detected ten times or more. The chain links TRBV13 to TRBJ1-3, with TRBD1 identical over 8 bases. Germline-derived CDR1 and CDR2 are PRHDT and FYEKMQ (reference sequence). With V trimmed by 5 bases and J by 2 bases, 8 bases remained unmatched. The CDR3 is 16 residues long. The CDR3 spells CASSNLGQETGNTIYF. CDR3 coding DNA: TGTGCCAGCAGCAACCTGGGACAGGAAACTGGAAACACCATATATTTT.

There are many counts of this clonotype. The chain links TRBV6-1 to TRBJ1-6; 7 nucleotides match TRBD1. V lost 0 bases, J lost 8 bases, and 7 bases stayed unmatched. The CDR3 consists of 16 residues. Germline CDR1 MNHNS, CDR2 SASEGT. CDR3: CASSEAQGGPYSPLHF. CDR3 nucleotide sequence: TGTGCCAGCAGTGAAGCTCAAGGGGGCCCGTATTCACCCCTCCACTTT.

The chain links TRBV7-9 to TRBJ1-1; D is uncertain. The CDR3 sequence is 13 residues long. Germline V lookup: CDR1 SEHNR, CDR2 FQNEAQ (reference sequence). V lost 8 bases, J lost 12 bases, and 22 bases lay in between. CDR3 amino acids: CASCSWTANGTFF. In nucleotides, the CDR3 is TGTGCCAGCTGCTCTTGGACGGCCAATGGGACTTTCTTT.

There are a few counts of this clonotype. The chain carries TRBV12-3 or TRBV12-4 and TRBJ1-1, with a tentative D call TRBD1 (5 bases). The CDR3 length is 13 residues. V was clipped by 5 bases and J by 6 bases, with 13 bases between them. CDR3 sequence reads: CASSARGSAEAFF. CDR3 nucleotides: TGTGCCAGCAGTGCCCGGGGGTCCGCTGAAGCTTTCTTT.

The CDR3 region is CSARAQGGSPLHF. CDR3 bases: TGCAGTGCTAGAGCTCAGGGGGGTTCACCCCTCCACTTT. This chain links TRBV20-1 with TRBJ1-6, with 7 positions matching TRBD1. Germline V gives CDR1 DFQATT, CDR2 SNEGSKA (reference sequence). This CDR3 spans 13 amino acids. V shed 1 base, J shed 9 bases, and the junction held 3 bases outside the gene matches.

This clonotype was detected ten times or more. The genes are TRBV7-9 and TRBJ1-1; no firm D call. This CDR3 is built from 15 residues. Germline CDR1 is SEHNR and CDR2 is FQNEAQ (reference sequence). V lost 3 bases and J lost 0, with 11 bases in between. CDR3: CASSFIGGMNTEAFF. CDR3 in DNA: TGTGCCAGCAGCTTCATTGGAGGGATGAACACTGAAGCTTTCTTT.

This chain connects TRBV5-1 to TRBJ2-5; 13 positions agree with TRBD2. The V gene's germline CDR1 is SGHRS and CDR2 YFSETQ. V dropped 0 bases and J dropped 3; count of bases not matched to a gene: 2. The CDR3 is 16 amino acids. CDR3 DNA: TGCGCCAGCAGCTTGGTGGGGACTAGCGGGAAAGAGACCCAGTACTTC. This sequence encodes CASSLVGTSGKETQYF. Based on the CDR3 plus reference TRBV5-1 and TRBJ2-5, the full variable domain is KAGVTQTPRYLIKTRGQQVTLSCSPISGHRSVSWYQQTPGQGLQFLFEYFSETQRNKGNFPGRFSGRQFSNSRSEMNVSTLELGDSALYLCASSLVGTSGKETQYFGPGTRLLVL.

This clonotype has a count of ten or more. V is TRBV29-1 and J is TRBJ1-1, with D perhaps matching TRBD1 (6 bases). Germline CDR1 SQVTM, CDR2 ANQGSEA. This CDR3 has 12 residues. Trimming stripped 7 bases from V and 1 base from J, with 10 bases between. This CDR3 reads CSAAQGNTEAFF. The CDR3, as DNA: TGCAGCGCAGCACAGGGGAACACTGAAGCTTTCTTT.

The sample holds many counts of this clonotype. CDR3 sequence: CSASLGDFSYEQYF. The CDR3 bases are TGCAGTGCTAGTCTCGGGGATTTCTCCTACGAGCAGTACTTC. V gene TRBV20-1 combines with J gene TRBJ2-7; a weak D match, TRBD2 (5 bases). Germline V gene lookup returns CDR1 DFQATT and CDR2 SNEGSKA (reference sequence). With 3 bases removed from V and 0 bases from J, the gap between germline ends came to 12 bases. The CDR3 is 14 amino acids.

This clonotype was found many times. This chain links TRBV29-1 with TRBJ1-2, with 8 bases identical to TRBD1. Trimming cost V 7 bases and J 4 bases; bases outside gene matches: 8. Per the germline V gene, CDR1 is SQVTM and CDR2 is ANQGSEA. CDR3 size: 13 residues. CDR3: CSARQGLGYGYTF. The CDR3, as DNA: TGCAGCGCGCGACAGGGGCTCGGCTATGGCTACACCTTC.

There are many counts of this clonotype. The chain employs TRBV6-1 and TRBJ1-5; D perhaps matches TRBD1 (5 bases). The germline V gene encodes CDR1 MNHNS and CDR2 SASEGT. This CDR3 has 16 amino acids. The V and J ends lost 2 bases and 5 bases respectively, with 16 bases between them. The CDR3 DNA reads TGTGCCAGCAGTGAATGGGGCAGGTCTAAGTATCAGCCCCAGCATTTT. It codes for CASSEWGRSKYQPQHF.

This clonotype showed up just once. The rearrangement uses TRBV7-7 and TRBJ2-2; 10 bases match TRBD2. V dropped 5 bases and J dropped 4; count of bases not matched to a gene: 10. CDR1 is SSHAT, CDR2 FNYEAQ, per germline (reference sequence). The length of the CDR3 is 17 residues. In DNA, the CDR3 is TGTGCCAGCAGCCTCGAAGCGGGGGGGCGTAGCACCGGGGAGCTGTTTTTT. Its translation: CASSLEAGGRSTGELFF.

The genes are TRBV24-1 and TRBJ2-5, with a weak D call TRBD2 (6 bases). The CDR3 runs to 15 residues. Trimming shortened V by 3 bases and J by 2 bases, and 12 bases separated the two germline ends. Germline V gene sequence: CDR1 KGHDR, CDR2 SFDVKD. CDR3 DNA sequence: TGTGCCACCAGTGATCCGCGGGGACCTCAAGAGACCCAGTACTTC. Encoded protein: CATSDPRGPQETQYF.

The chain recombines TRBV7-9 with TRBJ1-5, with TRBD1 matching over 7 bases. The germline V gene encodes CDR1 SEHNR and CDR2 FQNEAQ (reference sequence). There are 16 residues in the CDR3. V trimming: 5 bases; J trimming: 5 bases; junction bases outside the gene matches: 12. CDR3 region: CASSRGTVPPHQPQHF. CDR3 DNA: TGTGCCAGCAGCCGTGGGACAGTCCCCCCCCATCAGCCCCAGCATTTT.

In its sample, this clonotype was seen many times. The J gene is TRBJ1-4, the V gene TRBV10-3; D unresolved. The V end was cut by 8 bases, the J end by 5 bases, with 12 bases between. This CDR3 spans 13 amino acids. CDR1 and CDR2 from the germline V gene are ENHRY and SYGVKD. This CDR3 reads CAISAGGNEKLFF. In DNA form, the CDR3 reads TGTGCCATCTCGGCAGGAGGCAATGAAAAACTGTTTTTT.

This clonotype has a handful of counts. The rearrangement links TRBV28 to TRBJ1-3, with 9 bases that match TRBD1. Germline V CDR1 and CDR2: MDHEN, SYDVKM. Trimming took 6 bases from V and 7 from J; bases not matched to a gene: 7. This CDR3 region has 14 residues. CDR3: CASSTSGQGNTIYF. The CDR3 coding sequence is TGTGCCAGCAGCACCAGCGGACAGGGGAACACCATATATTTT.

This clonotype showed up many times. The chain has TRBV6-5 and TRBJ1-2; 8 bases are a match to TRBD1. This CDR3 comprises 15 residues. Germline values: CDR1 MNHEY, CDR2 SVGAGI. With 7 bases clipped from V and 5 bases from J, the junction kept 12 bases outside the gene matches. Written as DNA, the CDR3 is TGTGCCAGCACCCAAACAGGGGGACTACTGTATGGCTACACCTTC. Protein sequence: CASTQTGGLLYGYTF.

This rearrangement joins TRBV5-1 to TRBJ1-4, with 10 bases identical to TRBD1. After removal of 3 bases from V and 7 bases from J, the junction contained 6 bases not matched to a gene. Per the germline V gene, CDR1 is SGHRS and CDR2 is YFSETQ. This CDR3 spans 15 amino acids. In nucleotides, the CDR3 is TGCGCCAGCAGCTGGGGACAGGGGAGGGGTGAAAAACTGTTTTTT. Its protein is CASSWGQGRGEKLFF. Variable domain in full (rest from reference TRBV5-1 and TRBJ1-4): KAGVTQTPRYLIKTRGQQVTLSCSPISGHRSVSWYQQTPGQGLQFLFEYFSETQRNKGNFPGRFSGRQFSNSRSEMNVSTLELGDSALYLCASSWGQGRGEKLFFGSGTQLSVL.

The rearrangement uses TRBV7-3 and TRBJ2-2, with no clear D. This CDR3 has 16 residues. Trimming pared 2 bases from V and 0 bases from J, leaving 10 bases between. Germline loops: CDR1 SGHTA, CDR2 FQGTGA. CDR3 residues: CASSLVASPNTGELFF. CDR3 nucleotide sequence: TGTGCCAGCAGCTTAGTCGCCAGCCCGAACACCGGGGAGCTGTTTTTT.

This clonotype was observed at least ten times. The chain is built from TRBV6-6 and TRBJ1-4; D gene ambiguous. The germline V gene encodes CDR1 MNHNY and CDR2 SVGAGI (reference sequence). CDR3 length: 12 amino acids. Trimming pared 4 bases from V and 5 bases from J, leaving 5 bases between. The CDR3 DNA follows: TGTGCCAGCAGTTTAGAGAATGAAAAACTGTTTTTT. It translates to CASSLENEKLFF.

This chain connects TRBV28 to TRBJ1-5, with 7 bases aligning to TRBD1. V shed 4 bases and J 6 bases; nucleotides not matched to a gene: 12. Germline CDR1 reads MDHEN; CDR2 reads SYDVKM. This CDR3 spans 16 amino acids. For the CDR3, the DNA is TGTGCCAGCAGTTCTCTGAGGGGGCTGAGAGTTCAGCCCCAGCATTTT. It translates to CASSSLRGLRVQPQHF. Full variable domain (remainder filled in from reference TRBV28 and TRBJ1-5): DVKVTQSSRYLVKRTGEKVFLECVQDMDHENMFWYRQDPGLGLRLIYFSYDVKMKEKGDIPEGYSVSREKKERFSLILESASTNQTSMYLCASSSLRGLRVQPQHFGDGTRLSIL.

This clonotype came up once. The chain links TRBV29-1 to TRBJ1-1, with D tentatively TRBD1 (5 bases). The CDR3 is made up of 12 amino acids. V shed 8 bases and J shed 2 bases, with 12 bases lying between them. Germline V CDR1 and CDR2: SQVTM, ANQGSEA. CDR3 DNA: TGCAGCAGTAGGGGAGTTAACACTGAAGCTTTCTTT. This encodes CSSRGVNTEAFF.